The rows below give T cell receptor beta chains drawn from one sample of a study of T and B cells in COVID-19 patients. Each CDR3 protein gets one entry after TCRdb re-called the multiplex PCR reads with MiXCR. Among around 15,000 distinct CDR3 sequences listed, 28% were seen once. Material for sequencing was blood. The receptor source for this set is a human donor who had recovered from COVID-19. CDR3s include the opening cysteine and the closing phenylalanine or tryptophan. The D gene is left open where the match is weak. Size is stated for part of the rows, as once, few or many counts, or as a class when the clone is expanded.

CASSLAGPSNQPQHF,TGTGCCAGCAGTTTGGCAGGACCTAGCAATCAGCCCCAGCATTTT,-,TRBV28,TRBJ1-5,-
CASSLVLGNYGYTF,TGTGCCAGCAGTTTAGTTCTGGGGAACTATGGCTACACCTTC,few,TRBV12-3/TRBV12-4,TRBJ1-2,-
CASSRAAYHTDTQYF,TGTGCCAGCAGTAGAGCAGCCTACCACACAGATACGCAGTATTTT,medium-sized,TRBV6-5,TRBJ2-3,-
CASSIEAVSNQPQHF,TGTGCCAGTAGTATAGAGGCAGTTAGCAATCAGCCCCAGCATTTT,-,TRBV19,TRBJ1-5,-
CASSAADLQGVGTQYF,TGTGCCAGCAGTGCCGCGGACCTACAGGGTGTGGGGACCCAGTACTTC,-,TRBV12-3/TRBV12-4,TRBJ2-5,-
CASSLDRTYSEAFF,TGTGCCAGCAGCTTAGACAGAACGTACTCTGAAGCTTTCTTT,-,TRBV5-6,TRBJ1-1,-
CASSRTQMNTEAFF,TGTGCCAGTAGTAGAACGCAGATGAACACTGAAGCTTTCTTT,many,TRBV19,TRBJ1-1,-
CASSNTGLAGSEQFF,TGTGCCAGTAGTAACACGGGACTAGCGGGGTCGGAGCAGTTCTTC,medium-sized,TRBV19,TRBJ2-1,TRBD2
CASSYLAAGELFF,TGTGCCAGCAGTTACTTGGCCGCCGGGGAGCTGTTTTTT,medium-sized,TRBV6-5,TRBJ2-2,-
CASSPPTGNTEAFF,TGTGCCAGCTCACCACCTACAGGGAACACTGAAGCTTTCTTT,many,TRBV18,TRBJ1-1,-
CASSLALAGGQRELEFF,TGCGCCAGCAGCTTGGCACTAGCGGGGGGGCAAAGGGAACTGGAGTTCTTC,few,TRBV5-1,TRBJ2-1,TRBD2
CASDLGTGGDEQFF,TGTGCCAGTGACCTGGGGACAGGGGGCGATGAGCAGTTCTTC,medium-sized,TRBV19,TRBJ2-1,TRBD1
CASSFTGDTGELFF,TGTGCCAGCAGCTTCACAGGGGACACCGGGGAGCTGTTTTTT,-,TRBV5-4,TRBJ2-2,TRBD1
CASSPATNEKLFF,TGTGCCAGCTCACCCGCAACTAATGAAAAACTGTTTTTT,many,TRBV18,TRBJ1-4,-
CASSYGSSGENEQFF,TGTGCCAGCAGTTACGGGAGTAGCGGGGAAAATGAGCAGTTCTTC,few,TRBV28,TRBJ2-1,TRBD2
CASSILAGVYEQYF,TGTGCCAGTAGTATCCTAGCGGGGGTCTACGAGCAGTACTTC,-,TRBV19,TRBJ2-7,TRBD2
CASSGAGSSGNTIYF,TGTGCCAGCAGTGGAGCAGGCAGCTCTGGAAACACCATATATTTT,-,TRBV6-1,TRBJ1-3,-